The subject of this entry is one TCR beta chain. The antigen remains undetermined. The sample belongs to a study of T-cell reconstitution after alpha-beta-depleted transplantation in children. Study findings and constraints: Expanded clones from the graft, numbering several hundred, reportedly supplied alpha-beta T cells about two months after transplant. Some patients' high day-60 TCRbeta diversity was traced to surviving recipient T cells and thymic progenitors. T-cell numbers and diversity, one year after transplant, stemmed largely from T cells that were newly produced.

The length of the CDR3 is 15 residues. V lost 1 base and J lost 4; bases outside the gene matches: 8. Germline V gives CDR1 DFQATT, CDR2 SNEGSKA (reference sequence). Construction of the TCRbeta library involved unique molecular identifiers. TCRdb redid the calling of the PCR reads with MiXCR, one entry per CDR3 protein. The sample holds around 190,000 distinct CDR3 sequences; about 7% are singletons and the top ten take 5.5%. The sequence was obtained from a boy younger than 10 with acute lymphoblastic leukemia, due to receive a stem cell transplant. Specimen: PBMCs, collected before TCRalphabeta/CD19-depleted stem cell transplant. V is TRBV20-1 and J is TRBJ1-2; 8 nucleotides line up with TRBD1. CDR3 sequence reads: CSARVPRDRTYGYTF. CDR3 bases: TGCAGTGCTAGAGTACCCCGGGACAGGACCTATGGCTACACCTTC.